One sample yielded the 11 T cell receptor beta chains listed below, sequenced in a study of OX40 agonist ivuxolimab in advanced cancers. The library was prepared using the immunoSEQ multiplex PCR assay. This immuneACCESS table, as held by TCRdb, lists in-frame sequences with V and J called but not all clones. Of the missing ones, under half trace to an unresolved V gene in checked studies; the others have no known cause. This sample holds 90,000 to 95,000 clones; around 87% were observed only once. Of the sample, around 4% falls within the top ten clones. Sequencing used CD4+ or CD8+ T cells sorted from blood, obtained in a trial of the OX40 agonist ivuxolimab. The receptor set was obtained from an adult with an advanced solid tumor such as melanoma, head and neck, liver or kidney cancer.

This chain links TRBV7-9 with TRBJ2-2, with D unresolved. V dropped 5 bases and J dropped 7 bases, with 11 bases sitting between them. Germline V CDR1 and CDR2: SEHNR, FQNEAQ (reference sequence). CDR3 length equals 13 residues. DNA for the CDR3: TGTGCCAGCAGCCCCTCTGGTGACGGGGAGCTGTTTTTT. Protein product: CASSPSGDGELFF.

This clone was counted between two and nine times. The chain links TRBV7-2 to TRBJ2-7; D is uncertain. In germline, CDR1 is SGHTA, CDR2 FQGNSA. This CDR3 comprises 14 residues. Deletions cut 5 bases from V and 5 bases from J, with 16 bases between. Written as DNA, the CDR3 is TGTGCCAGCAGCCCACGGGTAACGGCGGACGAGCAGTACTTC. This sequence encodes CASSPRVTADEQYF.

This clone was seen a few times. The J gene is TRBJ1-5, the V gene TRBV19; the D gene is possibly TRBD1 (6 bases). Germline V gene sequence: CDR1 LNHDA, CDR2 SQIVND (reference sequence). Trimming left V 6 bases short and J 5 bases short, with 11 bases between. The CDR3 loop spans 13 amino acids. The CDR3 nucleotides are TGTGCCAGTAGCGGACAGAGCGATCAGCCCCAGCATTTT. Translated, it gives CASSGQSDQPQHF.

The V and J genes are TRBV19 and TRBJ1-5, with D possibly being TRBD1 (5 bases). Per the germline V gene, CDR1 is LNHDA and CDR2 is SQIVND (reference sequence). Trimming removed 5 bases from V and 0 bases from J, with 8 bases in between. The CDR3 spans 14 residues. The CDR3, as DNA: TGTGCCAGTAGTGAGGGGAATAGCAATCAGCCCCAGCATTTT. Amino acid sequence: CASSEGNSNQPQHF. The full variable domain, with the rest looked up from reference TRBV19 and TRBJ1-5, is DGGITQSPKYLFRKEGQNVTLSCEQNLNHDAMYWYRQDPGQGLRLIYYSQIVNDFQKGDIAEGYSVSREKKESFPLTVTSAQKNPTAFYLCASSEGNSNQPQHFGDGTRLSIL.

This clone was recorded once. The rearrangement links TRBV11-3 to TRBJ1-1; D is perhaps TRBD1 (5 bases). CDR3 length: 14 residues. Germline V gene sequence: CDR1 SGHNT, CDR2 YENEEA. The germline V and J ends were trimmed by 2 bases and 4 bases, with 11 bases remaining between them. CDR3 coding DNA: TGTGCCAGCAGCTTAAGGGGTCCAGGCACTGAAGCTTTCTTT. This codes for CASSLRGPGTEAFF.

This chain joins TRBV5-1 and TRBJ2-7; 9 nucleotides align to TRBD2. Losses at the gene ends were 0 bases for V and 2 bases for J; bases not matched to a gene: 3. The CDR3 extends over 15 amino acids. The germline V gene encodes CDR1 SGHRS and CDR2 YFSETQ. The CDR3 nucleotides are TGCGCCAGCAGCTTGGGGACTAGCGCGGCCTACGAGCAGTACTTC. Its protein is CASSLGTSAAYEQYF.

This clone has a single count. This chain connects TRBV6-1 to TRBJ2-1; D gene uncertain. CDR3 size: 11 residues. The germline V gene encodes CDR1 MNHNS and CDR2 SASEGT. V gave up 6 bases and J gave up 5 bases, with 5 bases separating them. The CDR3 region has the DNA TGTGCCAGCAGCCTTAACAATGAGCAGTTCTTC. It translates to CASSLNNEQFF.

The chain employs TRBV19 and TRBJ2-3; the match to TRBD1 covers 10 bases. The trim removed 10 bases at V and 3 bases at J, leaving 7 bases unmatched. CDR1 is LNHDA and CDR2 is SQIVND in the germline V gene (reference sequence). The CDR3 sequence is 14 residues long. The CDR3 sequence: CATKTGGATDTQYF. The DNA for the CDR3 is TGTGCCACAAAGACAGGGGGCGCGACAGATACGCAGTATTTT.

This rearrangement joins TRBV28 to TRBJ2-5, with 8 bases matching TRBD1. The trim removed 6 bases at V and 4 bases at J, leaving 16 bases unmatched. CDR1 and CDR2 (germline): MDHEN, SYDVKM. The CDR3 runs 17 residues. The CDR3 nucleotides read TGTGCCAGCAGCCACTCACGACGACAGGGGTTTGTAGAGACCCAGTACTTC. It is translated as CASSHSRRQGFVETQYF.

The gene calls are TRBV28 and TRBJ2-7, with TRBD1 as a possible D gene (6 bases). The CDR3 runs to 14 residues. V was shortened by 1 base and J by 3 bases, with 10 bases between the two germline ends. Germline V lookup: CDR1 MDHEN, CDR2 SYDVKM. In DNA form, the CDR3 reads TGTGCCAGCAGTTTATTACAGGGTTTCTACGAGCAGTACTTC. Residues: CASSLLQGFYEQYF.

This clone has only a few counts. The V gene is TRBV28, the J gene TRBJ1-2; the match to TRBD1 covers 8 bases. Germline assignment: CDR1 MDHEN and CDR2 SYDVKM. V was pared by 5 bases and J by 4 bases, with 6 bases of the junction left unmatched. This CDR3 region has 14 residues. The CDR3 reads CASSPRDRFYGYTF. In nucleotides, the CDR3 is TGTGCCAGCAGTCCACGGGACAGGTTCTATGGCTACACCTTC.